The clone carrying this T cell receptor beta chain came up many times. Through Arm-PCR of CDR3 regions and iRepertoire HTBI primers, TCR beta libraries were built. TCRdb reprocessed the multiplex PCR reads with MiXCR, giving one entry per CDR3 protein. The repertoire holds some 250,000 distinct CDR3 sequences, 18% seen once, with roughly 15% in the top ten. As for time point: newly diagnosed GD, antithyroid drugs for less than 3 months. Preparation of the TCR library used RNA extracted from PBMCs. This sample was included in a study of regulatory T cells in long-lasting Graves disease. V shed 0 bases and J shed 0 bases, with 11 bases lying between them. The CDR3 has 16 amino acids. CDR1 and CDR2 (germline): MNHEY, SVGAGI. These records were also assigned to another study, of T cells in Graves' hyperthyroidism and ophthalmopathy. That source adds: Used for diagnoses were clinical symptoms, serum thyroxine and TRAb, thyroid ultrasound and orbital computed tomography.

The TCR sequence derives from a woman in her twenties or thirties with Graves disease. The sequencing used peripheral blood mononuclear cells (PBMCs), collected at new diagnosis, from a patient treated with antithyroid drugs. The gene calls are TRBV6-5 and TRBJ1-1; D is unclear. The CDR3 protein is CASSYSSNRMNTEAFF. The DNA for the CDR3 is TGTGCCAGCAGTTACTCGAGTAACAGAATGAACACTGAAGCTTTCTTT.